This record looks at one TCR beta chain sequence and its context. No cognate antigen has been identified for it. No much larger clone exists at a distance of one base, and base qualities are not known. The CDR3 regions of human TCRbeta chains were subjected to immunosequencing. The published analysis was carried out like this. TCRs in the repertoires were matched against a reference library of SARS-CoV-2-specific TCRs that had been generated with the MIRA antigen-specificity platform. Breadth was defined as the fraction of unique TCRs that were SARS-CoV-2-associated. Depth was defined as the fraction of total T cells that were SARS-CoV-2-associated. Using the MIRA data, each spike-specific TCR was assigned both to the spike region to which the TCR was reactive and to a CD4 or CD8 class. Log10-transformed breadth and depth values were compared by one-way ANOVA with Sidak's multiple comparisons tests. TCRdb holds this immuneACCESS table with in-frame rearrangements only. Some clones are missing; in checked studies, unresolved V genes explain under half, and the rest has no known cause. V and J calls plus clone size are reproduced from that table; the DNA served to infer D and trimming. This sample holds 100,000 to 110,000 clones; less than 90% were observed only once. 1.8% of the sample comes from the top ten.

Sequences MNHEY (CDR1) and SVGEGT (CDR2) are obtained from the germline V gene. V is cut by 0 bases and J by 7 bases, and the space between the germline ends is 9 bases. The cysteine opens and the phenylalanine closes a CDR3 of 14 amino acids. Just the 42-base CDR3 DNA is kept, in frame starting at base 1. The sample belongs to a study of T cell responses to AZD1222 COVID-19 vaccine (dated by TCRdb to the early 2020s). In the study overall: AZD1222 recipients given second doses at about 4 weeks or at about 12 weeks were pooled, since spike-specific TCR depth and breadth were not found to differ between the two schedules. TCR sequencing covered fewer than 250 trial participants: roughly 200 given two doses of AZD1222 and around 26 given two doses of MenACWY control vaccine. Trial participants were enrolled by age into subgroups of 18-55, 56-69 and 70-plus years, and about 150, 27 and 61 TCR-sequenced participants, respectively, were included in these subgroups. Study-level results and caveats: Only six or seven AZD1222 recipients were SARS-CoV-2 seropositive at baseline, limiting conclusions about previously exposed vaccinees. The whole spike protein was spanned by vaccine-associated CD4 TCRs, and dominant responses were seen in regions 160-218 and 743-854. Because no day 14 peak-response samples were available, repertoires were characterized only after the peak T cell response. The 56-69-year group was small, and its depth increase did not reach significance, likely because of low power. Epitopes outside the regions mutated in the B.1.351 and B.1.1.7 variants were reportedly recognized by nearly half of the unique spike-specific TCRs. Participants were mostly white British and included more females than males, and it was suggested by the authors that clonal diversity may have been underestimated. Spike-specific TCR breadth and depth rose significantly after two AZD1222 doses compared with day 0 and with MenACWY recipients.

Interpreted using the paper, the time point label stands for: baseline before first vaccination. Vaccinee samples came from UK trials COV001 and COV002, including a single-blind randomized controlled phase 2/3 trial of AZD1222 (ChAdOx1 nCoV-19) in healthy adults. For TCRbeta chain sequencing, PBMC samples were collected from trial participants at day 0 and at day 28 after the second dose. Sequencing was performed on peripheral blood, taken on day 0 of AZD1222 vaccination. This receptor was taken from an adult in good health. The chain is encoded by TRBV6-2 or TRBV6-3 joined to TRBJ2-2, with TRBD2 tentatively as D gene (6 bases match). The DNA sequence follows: TGTGCCAGCAGTTACTCGCTGGAGGGCGGGGAGCTGTTTTTT. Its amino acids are CASSYSLEGGELFF.